A single sample gave rise to the 24 T cell receptor beta chains below, sequenced in a study of shared clonotypes between healthy human individuals. Method: immunoSEQ multiplex PCR; TCRdb's copy keeps in-frame clones and lacks some. The data hold over a million clones, with about 96% observed a single time. Sequencing was performed on naive CD4+ T cells sorted from blood. Specified subset: CD45RA+ positively selected. These receptor sequences come from a man aged 25-45 years in good health.

This clone was seen a single time. The chain has TRBV7-2 and TRBJ1-2; D remains unclear. Trimming cost V 0 bases and J 3 bases, with 14 bases left between them. Germline values: CDR1 SGHTA, CDR2 FQGNSA. The CDR3 has 16 amino acids. The CDR3: CASSLAGKGMHYGYTF. The CDR3 nucleotides are TGTGCCAGCAGCTTAGCGGGGAAAGGGATGCACTATGGCTACACCTTC.

As regards this clone: A read error may produce the germline difference seen at one junction end. This chain joins TRBV7-7 and TRBJ2-3; possible D gene TRBD1, 5 bases. CDR1 and CDR2 from the germline V gene are SSHAT and FNYEAQ (reference sequence). The CDR3 runs 14 residues. CDR3 amino acids: CASSLGELTDTQYF. Written as DNA, the CDR3 is TGTGCTAGCAGCTTAGGGGAATTGACAGATACGCAGTATTTT.

For this clone: Other DNA sequences in this specimen translate into the identical CDR3. V gene TRBV18 combines with J gene TRBJ2-2, with D perhaps TRBD2 (5 bases). Germline-derived CDR1 and CDR2 are KGHSH and LQKENI. Trimming pared 3 bases from V and 0 bases from J, leaving 5 bases between. This CDR3 contains 14 residues. The CDR3 nucleotides are TGTGCCAGCTCACCCGGGGCGAACACCGGGGAGCTGTTTTTT. Encoded protein: CASSPGANTGELFF.

The V call is TRBV4-2, the J call TRBJ1-1; maybe TRBD1 (6 bases). V was shortened by 5 bases and J by 0 bases, with 10 bases between the two germline ends. The CDR3 extends over 14 amino acids. The germline V gene has CDR1 LGHNA and CDR2 YNFKEQ. CDR3 sequence reads: CASSAGDMNTEAFF. CDR3 DNA sequence: TGTGCCAGCAGCGCAGGGGATATGAACACTGAAGCTTTCTTT.

This clone occurred once. The chain employs TRBV4-1 and TRBJ2-1; 9 nucleotides line up with TRBD2. Germline trimming cut 2 bases from V and 6 bases from J; bases unmatched to any gene: 5. The CDR3 is 15 residues long. Looked up from germline, CDR1 is MGHRA and CDR2 is YSYEKL. The CDR3 loop reads CASSQTSGWSNEQFF. The CDR3 DNA sequence: TGCGCCAGCAGCCAAACTAGCGGGTGGAGCAATGAGCAGTTCTTC.

CDR3 sequence (DNA): TGTGCCAGCAGCTCCCCCCGGTCTAGCGGGCTTTACGAGCAGTACTTC. Its translation is CASSSPRSSGLYEQYF. The gene calls are TRBV11-2 and TRBJ2-7, with TRBD2 matching over 8 bases. CDR3 size: 16 residues. V lost 4 bases to trimming and J lost 4 bases; unmatched junction nucleotides: 12. Germline V gene data show CDR1 as SGHAT and CDR2 as FQNNGV.

This chain links TRBV18 with TRBJ1-1; D is uncertain. V was pared by 0 bases and J by 5 bases, with 13 bases between. The germline V gene encodes CDR1 KGHSH and CDR2 LQKENI. CDR3 length: 15 residues. DNA for the CDR3: TGTGCCAGCTCACCACCCGGGAGTCGCCGGACTGAAGCTTTCTTT. It codes for CASSPPGSRRTEAFF. Full variable domain (outside the CDR3, taken from reference TRBV18 and TRBJ1-1): NAGVMQNPRHLVRRRGQEARLRCSPMKGHSHVYWYRQLPEEGLKFMVYLQKENIIDESGMPKERFSAEFPKEGPSILRIQQVVRGDSAAYFCASSPPGSRRTEAFFGQGTRLTVV.

The V gene is TRBV5-1, the J gene TRBJ1-1, with 7 bases fitting TRBD1. Germline V CDR1 and CDR2: SGHRS, YFSETQ. The CDR3 extends over 15 amino acids. The trim removed 2 bases at V and 0 bases at J, leaving 4 bases unmatched. The chain's CDR3 is CASSLNRGLNTEAFF. The CDR3 DNA reads TGCGCCAGCAGCTTAAACAGGGGTTTGAACACTGAAGCTTTCTTT.

The chain carries TRBV2 and TRBJ2-1, with D perhaps TRBD2 (6 bases). The CDR3 loop spans 13 amino acids. Germline CDR1 is SNHLY and CDR2 is FYNNEI. Trimming cost V 8 bases and J 3 bases, with 11 bases left between them. The CDR3 region has the DNA TGTGCCAGCTTCGGGGGATACTACAATGAGCAGTTCTTC. Translation: CASFGGYYNEQFF.

This clone was observed a single time. This chain connects TRBV28 to TRBJ1-4; 9 bases map to TRBD1. The V gene end was trimmed by 2 bases and the J gene end by 8 bases; junction bases not matched to a gene: 6. Per the germline V gene, CDR1 is MDHEN and CDR2 is SYDVKM. This CDR3 contains 15 residues. CDR3 residues: CASSLPGTGREKLFF. The CDR3 region has the DNA TGTGCCAGCAGTTTACCAGGGACAGGGAGAGAAAAACTGTTTTTT. Looking up the rest from reference TRBV28 and TRBJ1-4 gives the full variable domain: DVKVTQSSRYLVKRTGEKVFLECVQDMDHENMFWYRQDPGLGLRLIYFSYDVKMKEKGDIPEGYSVSREKKERFSLILESASTNQTSMYLCASSLPGTGREKLFFGSGTQLSVL.

V and J are TRBV21-1 and TRBJ2-1; TRBD2, the D gene given by the table, was not confirmed from the DNA. TRBV21-1 is tagged as a pseudogene. CDR3 length: 15 residues. Here the CDR3 DNA reads TGTGCCAGCAGCAATGACCGGTCCAGAGGGAATGAGCAGTTCTTC. The encoded protein is CASSNDRSRGNEQFF.

With regard to this clone: The same CDR3 also results from other DNA sequences found in this sample. V gene TRBV25-1 combines with J gene TRBJ2-5, with D hard to call. V was shortened by 2 bases and J by 1 base, with 8 bases between the two germline ends. The CDR3 runs to 14 residues. Per the germline V gene, CDR1 is MGHDK and CDR2 is SYGVNS. In nucleotides, the CDR3 is TGTGCCAGCAGTGAACCGGGCCCCCAAGAGACCCAGTACTTC. Translated, it gives CASSEPGPQETQYF.

The V gene is TRBV18, the J gene TRBJ1-2; 7 bases fit TRBD1. Germline CDR1 reads KGHSH; CDR2 reads LQKENI. Losses at the gene ends were 3 bases for V and 0 bases for J; bases not matched to a gene: 7. CDR3 size: 16 residues. The DNA of the CDR3 is TGTGCCAGCTCACCCCTGGACAGGCCAACTAACTATGGCTACACCTTC. Translating gives CASSPLDRPTNYGYTF.

This chain links TRBV6-1 with TRBJ1-1; TRBD1 matches 7 bases. J gave up 4 bases and V 4 bases, and 6 bases lay outside the gene matches. The CDR3 is 14 residues long. Germline loops: CDR1 MNHNS, CDR2 SASEGT. The CDR3 is CASSVKSGGTEAFF. CDR3 nucleotide sequence: TGTGCCAGCAGTGTTAAGTCAGGGGGCACTGAAGCTTTCTTT.

The chain combines TRBV9 with TRBJ1-2, with TRBD1 as a possible D gene (6 bases). Germline assignment: CDR1 SGDLS and CDR2 YYNGEE. This CDR3 has 12 residues. Trimming removed 4 bases at V and 13 bases at J, with 17 bases between. The CDR3 sequence is CASSPLGGAVTF. Written as DNA, the CDR3 is TGTGCCAGCAGCCCCCTGGGGGGGGCCGTCACCTTC. Filled out from reference TRBV9 and TRBJ1-2, the complete variable domain reads DSGVTQTPKHLITATGQRVTLRCSPRSGDLSVYWYQQSLDQGLQFLIQYYNGEERAKGNILERFSAQQFPDLHSELNLSSLELGDSALYFCASSPLGGAVTFGSGTRLTVV.

The chain employs TRBV12-5 and TRBJ2-1, with D possibly matching TRBD2 (6 bases). V was trimmed by 6 bases and J by 4 bases, leaving 10 bases between them. The CDR3 has 13 amino acids. Germline V gene lookup returns CDR1 LGHNT and CDR2 FRNRAP. The CDR3: CASGNSGYNEQFF. For the CDR3, the DNA is TGTGCTAGTGGAAACAGCGGGTACAATGAGCAGTTCTTC. The whole variable domain, remainder taken from reference TRBV12-5 and TRBJ2-1, is DARVTQTPRHKVTEMGQEVTMRCQPILGHNTVFWYRQTMMQGLELLAYFRNRAPLDDSGMPKDRFSAEMPDATLATLKIQPSEPRDSAVYFCASGNSGYNEQFFGPGTRLTVL.

This clone was picked up one time. J is TRBJ2-1 and V is TRBV9; no reliable D call. The length of the CDR3 is 13 residues. Germline CDR1 is SGDLS and CDR2 is YYNGEE. Trimming stripped 5 bases from V and 3 bases from J, with 9 bases between. The CDR3 DNA reads as TGTGCCAGCAGTGCCGGAGACTACAATGAGCAGTTCTTC. This codes for CASSAGDYNEQFF.

The chain combines TRBV6-1 with TRBJ1-2, with a weak D call TRBD1 (5 bases). Germline V gene sequence: CDR1 MNHNS, CDR2 SASEGT. Trimming pared 3 bases from V and 7 bases from J, leaving 12 bases between. The CDR3 has 13 residues. CDR3 DNA sequence: TGTGCCAGCAGTGAGACAGACGCGGGTGGCTACACCTTC. Protein sequence: CASSETDAGGYTF.

The chain employs TRBV5-4 and TRBJ1-4; no clear D gene. This CDR3 comprises 13 residues. Looked up from germline, CDR1 is SGHNT and CDR2 is YYREEE (reference sequence). V lost 2 bases and J 5 bases, leaving 7 bases between the germline ends. Here the CDR3 reads CASSFGQNEKLFF. The DNA of the CDR3 is TGTGCCAGCAGCTTTGGGCAGAATGAAAAACTGTTTTTT. Based on the CDR3 plus reference TRBV5-4 and TRBJ1-4, the full variable domain is ETGVTQSPTHLIKTRGQQVTLRCSSQSGHNTVSWYQQALGQGPQFIFQYYREEENGRGNFPPRFSGLQFPNYSSELNVNALELDDSALYLCASSFGQNEKLFFGSGTQLSVL.

This sequence joins TRBV18 and TRBJ2-7; 8 bases are a match to TRBD2. After removal of 0 bases from V and 3 bases from J, the junction contained 10 bases not matched to a gene. This CDR3 has 17 amino acids. Germline V gene sequence: CDR1 KGHSH, CDR2 LQKENI. The CDR3 is CASSPPSSGSPLYEQYF. CDR3 sequence (DNA): TGTGCCAGCTCACCACCGTCGAGCGGGAGTCCTCTCTACGAGCAGTACTTC.

The chain couples TRBV10-3 to TRBJ1-1; 10 bases line up with TRBD1. Germline trimming cut 6 bases from V and 1 base from J; bases unmatched to any gene: 8. This CDR3 is built from 16 residues. In germline, CDR1 is ENHRY, CDR2 SYGVKD. CDR3 sequence: CAIRVTGGYSNTEAFF. In nucleotides, the CDR3 is TGTGCCATCAGGGTGACAGGGGGCTACTCGAACACTGAAGCTTTCTTT.

The chain links TRBV5-4 to TRBJ2-7; the match to TRBD2 covers 13 bases. After removal of 0 bases from V and 8 bases from J, the junction contained 5 bases not matched to a gene. The CDR3 consists of 15 residues. In germline, CDR1 is SGHNT, CDR2 YYREEE (reference sequence). CDR3 coding DNA: TGTGCCAGCAGCTTGGTAGCACTAGCGGGAGGGAAGCAGTACTTC. Translated, it gives CASSLVALAGGKQYF.

J is TRBJ2-7 and V is TRBV29-1; either TRBD1 or TRBD2 may fit D (5 bases each). CDR1 and CDR2 (germline): SQVTM, ANQGSEA. The V gene lost 7 bases and the J gene lost 3 bases, with 13 bases spanning the gap. The CDR3 runs 12 residues. The CDR3: CSAIGTYYEQYF. The CDR3 DNA follows: TGCAGCGCCATAGGGACCTACTACGAGCAGTACTTC.

The rearrangement links TRBV19 to TRBJ1-5, with D uncertain. Trimming cost V 6 bases and J 2 bases, with 17 bases left between them. Germline V gene sequence: CDR1 LNHDA, CDR2 SQIVND (reference sequence). The CDR3 runs to 16 residues. The CDR3 is CASRGSIRHRNQPQHF. DNA of the CDR3: TGTGCCAGTAGAGGCTCTATCAGGCACCGCAATCAGCCCCAGCATTTT.